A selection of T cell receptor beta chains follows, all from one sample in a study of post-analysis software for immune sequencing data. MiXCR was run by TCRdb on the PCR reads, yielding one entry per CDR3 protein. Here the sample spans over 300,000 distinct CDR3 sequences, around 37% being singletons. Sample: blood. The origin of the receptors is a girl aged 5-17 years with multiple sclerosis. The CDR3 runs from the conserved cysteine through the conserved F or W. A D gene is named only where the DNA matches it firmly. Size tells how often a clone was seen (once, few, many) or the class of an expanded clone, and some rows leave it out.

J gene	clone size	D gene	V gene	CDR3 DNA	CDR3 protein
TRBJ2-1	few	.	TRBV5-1	TGCGCCAGCAGCCCGGAGGGGCTGCCAGCGAGTAAATTCTTC	CASSPEGLPASKFF
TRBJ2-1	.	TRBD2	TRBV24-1	TGTGCCACCAGTAGCGGGGGCCCCCTCGGTGAGCAGTTCTTC	CATSSGGPLGEQFF
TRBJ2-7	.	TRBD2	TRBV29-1	TGCAGCGTTGTGGCTAGCGGGGATCACCGGGCCTACGAGCAGTACTTC	CSVVASGDHRAYEQYF
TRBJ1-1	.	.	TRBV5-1	TGCGCCAGCAGCTTGGAGGGGGGCGCGGGCACTGAAGCTTTCTTT	CASSLEGGAGTEAFF
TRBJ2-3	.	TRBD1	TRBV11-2	TGTGCCAGCAGCTTAGAGGACAGGGGGGGATGGGATACGCAGTATTTT	CASSLEDRGGWDTQYF
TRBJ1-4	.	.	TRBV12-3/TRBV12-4	TGTGCCAGCAGCCCGGGTAGACGGACTAATGAAAAACTGTTTTTT	CASSPGRRTNEKLFF
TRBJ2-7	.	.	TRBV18	TGTGCCAGCTCACCAGGGACGAACCTCTACGAGCAGTACTTC	CASSPGTNLYEQYF
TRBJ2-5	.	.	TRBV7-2	TGTGCCAGCAGCTTAACTAGCACTCAAGAGACCCAGTACTTC	CASSLTSTQETQYF
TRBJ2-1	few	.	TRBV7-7	TGTGCTAGCAGCTTAAACGGACCTAACTACAATGAGCAGTTCTTC	CASSLNGPNYNEQFF
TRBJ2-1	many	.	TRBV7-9	TGTGCCAGCAGCTTAGGGTACAATGAGCAGTTCTTC	CASSLGYNEQFF
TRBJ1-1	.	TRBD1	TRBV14	TGTGCCAGCAGCCGACAGGGTGTCGCTGAAGCTTTCTTT	CASSRQGVAEAFF
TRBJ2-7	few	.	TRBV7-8	TGTGCCAGCAGCTCCGTCGCCAGCTTCTCCTACGAGCAGTACTTC	CASSSVASFSYEQYF
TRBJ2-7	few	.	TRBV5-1	TGCGCCAGCAGCTTGGAGGAGGGACGAACCTACGAGCAGTACTTC	CASSLEEGRTYEQYF
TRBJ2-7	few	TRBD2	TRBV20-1	TGCAGTGCTATCCGACCAGCGGGGGGACTTGGAGAGCAGTACTTC	CSAIRPAGGLGEQYF
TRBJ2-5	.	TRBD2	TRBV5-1	TGCGCCAGTGCTTTGAGGGGACTACAAGAGACCCAGTACTTC	CASALRGLQETQYF
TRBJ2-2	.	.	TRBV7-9	TGTGCCAGCAGCCAACTGGGGTTTTACACCGGGGAGCTGTTTTTT	CASSQLGFYTGELFF
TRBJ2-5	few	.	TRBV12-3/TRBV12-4	TGTGCCAGCAGTTCCTCTAGCGTTCTAAAAGAGACCCAGTACTTC	CASSSSSVLKETQYF
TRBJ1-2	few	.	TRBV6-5	TGTGCCAGCCTCGGGGCAGGTTATGGCTACACCTTC	CASLGAGYGYTF
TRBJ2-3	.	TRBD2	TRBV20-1	TGCAGTGCCAATATCCGGACTCGCGGGGGAACAGATACGCAGTATTTT	CSANIRTRGGTDTQYF
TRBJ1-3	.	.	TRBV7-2	TGTGCCAGCAGCTTAGCGTCAGGCTCTGGAAACACCATATATTTT	CASSLASGSGNTIYF
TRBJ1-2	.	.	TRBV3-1	TGTGCCAGCAGCCCCGCCCAGGGTCCGTATGGCTACACCTTC	CASSPAQGPYGYTF
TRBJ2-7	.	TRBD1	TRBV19	TGTGCCAGTAGTACCGGACAGGGATGGTCCTACGAGCAGTACTTC	CASSTGQGWSYEQYF
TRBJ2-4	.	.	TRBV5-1	TGCGCCAGCAGCTTGGGGGCAGCCAAAAACATTCAGTACTTC	CASSLGAAKNIQYF
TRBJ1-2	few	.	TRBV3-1	TGTGCCAGCAGCCAAATGGGGCAGACTCTCTATGGCTACACCTTC	CASSQMGQTLYGYTF
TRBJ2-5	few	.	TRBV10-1	TGCGCCAGCAGTGAATACAGAGGAGAGACCCAGTACTTC	CASSEYRGETQYF
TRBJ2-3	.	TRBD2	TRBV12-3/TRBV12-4	TGTGCCAGCAGTTTTTTAGCGGGGGCACCCGTCACAGATACGCAGTATTTT	CASSFLAGAPVTDTQYF
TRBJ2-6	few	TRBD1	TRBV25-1	TGTGCCAGCAGTCCACCACAGGGGCTGGCTGGGGCCAACGTCCTGACTTTC	CASSPPQGLAGANVLTF
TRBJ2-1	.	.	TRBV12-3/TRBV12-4	TGTGCCAGCAGTTTAACCAGGGGAGGGACCTACAATGAGCAGTTCTTC	CASSLTRGGTYNEQFF
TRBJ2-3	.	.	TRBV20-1	TGCAGTGCTTCCTTCACAGATACGCAGTATTTT	CSASFTDTQYF
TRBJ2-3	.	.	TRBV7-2	TGTGCCAGCAGCTTAGTCATCGCGGCAGATACGCAGTATTTT	CASSLVIAADTQYF
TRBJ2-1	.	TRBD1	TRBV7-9	TGTGCCAGCAGCCTAACCCCCGGACGAGGGGGCCCTTACAATGAGCAGTTCTTC	CASSLTPGRGGPYNEQFF
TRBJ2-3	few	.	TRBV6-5	TGTGCCAGCAGCCACGAGGGGACAGATACGCAGTATTTT	CASSHEGTDTQYF
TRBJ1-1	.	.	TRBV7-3	TGTGCCAGCAGCTCACAGGCGGACACTGAAGCTTTCTTT	CASSSQADTEAFF
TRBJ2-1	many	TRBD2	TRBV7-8	TGTGCCAGCAGCCGTTATAGCGGGGGGGCTTGGGACAATGAGCAGTTCTTC	CASSRYSGGAWDNEQFF
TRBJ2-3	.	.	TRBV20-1	TGCAGTGCGGCTCGGGCAGATACGCAGTATTTT	CSAARADTQYF
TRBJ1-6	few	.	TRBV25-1	TGTGCCAGCAGTGAATGGGGGGCGGGAAAAAATTCACCCCTCCACTTT	CASSEWGAGKNSPLHF
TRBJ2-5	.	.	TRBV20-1	TGCAGTGCTGAACGCACCGGGGGCCTCCAAGAGACCCAGTACTTC	CSAERTGGLQETQYF
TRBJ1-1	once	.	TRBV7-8	TGTGCCAGCAGCTTAGTTTCGGGGGCTGGGGGGCTGGGTGAAGCTTTCTTT	CASSLVSGAGGLGEAFF
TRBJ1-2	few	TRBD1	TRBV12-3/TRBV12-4	TGTGCCAGCACCCGGACAGGGAGCGGAGGCTACACCTTC	CASTRTGSGGYTF
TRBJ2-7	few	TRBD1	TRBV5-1	TGCGCCAGCAGCCGGGACAGTGTCGAGCAGTACTTC	CASSRDSVEQYF
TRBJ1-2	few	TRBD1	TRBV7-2	TGTGCCAGCAGCTTAGCCACCGGGACAGGGGCGGTGAAGGGCTACACCTTC	CASSLATGTGAVKGYTF
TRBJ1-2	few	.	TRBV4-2	TGTGCCAGCAGCCAAAGGGACCTTGGCTACACCTTC	CASSQRDLGYTF
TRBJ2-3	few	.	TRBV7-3	TGTGCCAGCAGTTTTGACCGTGATACGCAGTATTTT	CASSFDRDTQYF
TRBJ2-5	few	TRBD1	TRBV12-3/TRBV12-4	TGTGCCAGTGCACTCCAAGCGGAACAGGGGGAGACCCAGTACTTC	CASALQAEQGETQYF
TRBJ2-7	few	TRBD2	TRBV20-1	TGCAGTGCTAGAGATCTAGCGGGGGGGCCTAAGAGGGAGCAGTACTTC	CSARDLAGGPKREQYF
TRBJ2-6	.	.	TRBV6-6	TGTGCCAGCAGTTACCCACAGGGTTTAGCTGGGGCCAACGTCCTGACTTTC	CASSYPQGLAGANVLTF
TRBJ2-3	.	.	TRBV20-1	TGCAGTGCTTGTGGGGCGGGCACAGATACGCAGTATTTT	CSACGAGTDTQYF
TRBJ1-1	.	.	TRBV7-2	TGTGCCAGCAGCCAACTGAGGGGGGATGCTTTCTTT	CASSQLRGDAFF